This is a list of T cell receptor beta chains from one sample in a study of cytotoxic CD8 clonotypes in ibrutinib-treated CLL. This table comes from immunoSEQ multiplex PCR, and its TCRdb copy is limited to in-frame clones, with some not included. The sample has about 300,000 clones, around 76% seen once. Specimen: PBMCs, collected at disease progression, from a patient treated with ibrutinib. These receptors originate from a human donor with chronic lymphocytic leukemia. CDR3s include the opening cysteine and the closing phenylalanine or tryptophan. The order of the fields is J gene, V gene, D gene, clone size, CDR3 protein. A D gene is named only where the DNA matches it firmly. Clone sizes are given selectively: once, few, many, or a class where the clone is expanded.

J gene: TRBJ1-4; V gene: TRBV21-1; D gene: -; clone size: -; CDR3 protein: CASEKGDRGLYCEKLFF
J gene: TRBJ1-2; V gene: TRBV9; D gene: -; clone size: -; CDR3 protein: CASSVHNLGFPTQPLDYGYTF
J gene: TRBJ1-3; V gene: TRBV6-5; D gene: -; clone size: -; CDR3 protein: CASSLGVGGNTIYF
J gene: TRBJ1-2; V gene: TRBV6-4; D gene: -; clone size: -; CDR3 protein: CASHLSRGHYGYTF
J gene: TRBJ1-5; V gene: TRBV2; D gene: TRBD1; clone size: -; CDR3 protein: CASREAGTGYQPQHF
J gene: TRBJ2-3; V gene: TRBV2; D gene: -; clone size: -; CDR3 protein: CASSEASVGLGDTQYF
J gene: TRBJ2-7; V gene: TRBV6-1; D gene: -; clone size: -; CDR3 protein: CASSDSHPSYEQYF
J gene: TRBJ2-1; V gene: TRBV7-3; D gene: TRBD2; clone size: -; CDR3 protein: CASSLGGRASEQFF
J gene: TRBJ1-1; V gene: TRBV4-3; D gene: TRBD1; clone size: -; CDR3 protein: CASSQDQIGTGGMLNTEAFF
J gene: TRBJ1-1; V gene: TRBV27; D gene: -; clone size: -; CDR3 protein: CASSLRWGGFRTEAFF
J gene: TRBJ2-1; V gene: TRBV10-3; D gene: TRBD2; clone size: -; CDR3 protein: CAIRASGRGDEQFF
J gene: TRBJ2-6; V gene: TRBV11-2; D gene: -; clone size: -; CDR3 protein: CASSLWGAVTGANVLTF
J gene: TRBJ1-4; V gene: TRBV11-2; D gene: -; clone size: -; CDR3 protein: CASSLGGRGGNEKLFF
J gene: TRBJ2-3; V gene: TRBV15; D gene: -; clone size: -; CDR3 protein: CATSRDVHADTQYF
J gene: TRBJ2-7; V gene: TRBV4-1; D gene: TRBD1; clone size: -; CDR3 protein: CASGYGTGGYEQYF
J gene: TRBJ2-5; V gene: TRBV7-2; D gene: TRBD2; clone size: -; CDR3 protein: CASSPAGLAGETQYF
J gene: TRBJ1-2; V gene: TRBV29-1; D gene: TRBD1; clone size: -; CDR3 protein: CSVPRTGGGGYTF
J gene: TRBJ2-1; V gene: TRBV28; D gene: -; clone size: -; CDR3 protein: CASRIRGYNEQFF
J gene: TRBJ1-1; V gene: TRBV19; D gene: -; clone size: few; CDR3 protein: CASSIFVGTEAFF
J gene: TRBJ2-2; V gene: TRBV5-1; D gene: TRBD2; clone size: -; CDR3 protein: CASSLARTTTGGTGELFF
J gene: TRBJ2-7; V gene: TRBV9; D gene: -; clone size: -; CDR3 protein: CASSRQAITLEQYF
J gene: TRBJ2-1; V gene: TRBV7-8; D gene: -; clone size: -; CDR3 protein: CASSLGRGYNEQFF
J gene: TRBJ1-2; V gene: TRBV7-9; D gene: -; clone size: -; CDR3 protein: CASSLERYGYTF
J gene: TRBJ1-3; V gene: TRBV27; D gene: -; clone size: -; CDR3 protein: CASRELSGNTIYF
J gene: TRBJ2-7; V gene: TRBV2; D gene: -; clone size: -; CDR3 protein: CASSSRPGEQYF
J gene: TRBJ2-7; V gene: TRBV2; D gene: -; clone size: -; CDR3 protein: CASSGGFVYEQYF
J gene: TRBJ2-3; V gene: TRBV2; D gene: TRBD2; clone size: -; CDR3 protein: CAGGLAGRDTQYF
J gene: TRBJ1-5; V gene: TRBV28; D gene: -; clone size: few; CDR3 protein: CASSFSRDSNQPQHF
J gene: TRBJ2-7; V gene: TRBV7-5; D gene: -; clone size: -; CDR3 protein: CVRSLVTSGALYEQYF
J gene: TRBJ2-7; V gene: TRBV9; D gene: -; clone size: -; CDR3 protein: CASSAGLVERAEQYF
J gene: TRBJ2-3; V gene: TRBV29-1; D gene: -; clone size: -; CDR3 protein: CSVRKWDTQYF
J gene: TRBJ2-7; V gene: TRBV7-3; D gene: TRBD1; clone size: -; CDR3 protein: CASSLPKQGTYEQYF
J gene: TRBJ1-2; V gene: TRBV29-1; D gene: -; clone size: -; CDR3 protein: CSVDGLRGDPNYGYTF
J gene: TRBJ2-1; V gene: TRBV2; D gene: -; clone size: few; CDR3 protein: CASSLDRGEQFF
J gene: TRBJ1-5; V gene: TRBV6-6; D gene: -; clone size: -; CDR3 protein: CASSYSGLDQPQHF
J gene: TRBJ2-7; V gene: TRBV5-4; D gene: -; clone size: -; CDR3 protein: CASSPGRGEQYF
J gene: TRBJ2-7; V gene: TRBV13; D gene: TRBD2; clone size: -; CDR3 protein: CASSIRLARYEQYF
J gene: TRBJ2-7; V gene: TRBV19; D gene: TRBD2; clone size: -; CDR3 protein: CASSGTSGSLEQYF
J gene: TRBJ2-2; V gene: TRBV6-6; D gene: -; clone size: -; CDR3 protein: CASSYGVTGELFF
J gene: TRBJ2-5; V gene: TRBV28; D gene: -; clone size: -; CDR3 protein: CASFPDRAGGTQYF
J gene: TRBJ2-5; V gene: TRBV7-9; D gene: -; clone size: -; CDR3 protein: CASSLQGGASQYF
J gene: TRBJ1-2; V gene: TRBV4-1; D gene: -; clone size: -; CDR3 protein: CASSQGDARSDYGYTF
J gene: TRBJ2-7; V gene: TRBV6-5; D gene: -; clone size: -; CDR3 protein: CASSYGLGDYEQYF
J gene: TRBJ1-6; V gene: TRBV25-1; D gene: TRBD1; clone size: -; CDR3 protein: CASSAGQGLYSPLHF
J gene: TRBJ2-1; V gene: TRBV5-4; D gene: -; clone size: -; CDR3 protein: CASSFSLINEQFF
J gene: TRBJ2-7; V gene: TRBV4-1; D gene: -; clone size: -; CDR3 protein: CASSQEYERQTSYEQYF
J gene: TRBJ2-1; V gene: TRBV28; D gene: TRBD2; clone size: -; CDR3 protein: CASRREGQKNNEQFF
J gene: TRBJ2-7; V gene: TRBV2; D gene: -; clone size: -; CDR3 protein: CASRDVGFKQYF
J gene: TRBJ2-7; V gene: TRBV7-2; D gene: -; clone size: -; CDR3 protein: CASSARTSYEQYF
J gene: TRBJ2-7; V gene: TRBV11-2; D gene: -; clone size: -; CDR3 protein: CASSIALPNEQYF
J gene: TRBJ1-3; V gene: TRBV4-3; D gene: -; clone size: few; CDR3 protein: CASSQELLRYTIYF
J gene: TRBJ2-7; V gene: TRBV7-3; D gene: -; clone size: -; CDR3 protein: CASSPRDKSYEQYF
J gene: TRBJ2-7; V gene: TRBV7-9; D gene: -; clone size: -; CDR3 protein: CASSRRVTYEQYF
J gene: TRBJ2-5; V gene: TRBV28; D gene: -; clone size: -; CDR3 protein: CASSLLRERLFLYQETQYF
J gene: TRBJ2-5; V gene: TRBV7-2; D gene: TRBD1; clone size: -; CDR3 protein: CASSFGTGDQETQYF
J gene: TRBJ2-3; V gene: TRBV29-1; D gene: -; clone size: -; CDR3 protein: CSVGGVSATDTQYF
J gene: TRBJ2-1; V gene: TRBV21-1; D gene: -; clone size: -; CDR3 protein: CASSNRTSVCRDEQFF
J gene: TRBJ1-2; V gene: TRBV11-2; D gene: -; clone size: -; CDR3 protein: CASSLRSGGYTF
J gene: TRBJ2-7; V gene: TRBV2; D gene: TRBD2; clone size: -; CDR3 protein: CASRGLANEQYF